This TCR beta chain was observed in a study of identical twins listed by TCRdb under 2016. Broadly, across the study: TCR alpha and beta repertoires from monozygotic twins, unrelated adults of various ages and cord blood were deep-sequenced to test whether fetal clonotypes persist. To rule out contamination, the twin experiments were replicated at different times with different library preparation protocols. The paper's findings and limits, for the study overall: Fewer insertions were carried by abundant cord blood beta clonotypes, a similar but weaker trend appeared in young adult naive repertoires, and no such trend appeared in memory repertoires. Because the same donors could not be followed over many years, the conclusions depended on cross-sectional statistical analysis. Compared with coincidental sharing between unrelated individuals, an excess of low generation-probability sequences was observed among out-of-frame TCR alpha sequences shared between twins. Out-of-frame TCR alpha sharing in monozygotic twins was systematically underestimated by recombination models, whereas sharing between unrelated individuals was in agreement with the recombination models. A weaker excess of twin sharing was found in beta out-of-frame sequences because the signal-to-noise ratio was lowered by fewer shared sequences. Invariant T cells such as MAIT and iNKT could partly confound zero-insertion analyses, though diverse VJ usage argued against this for most clonotypes.

Libraries were built with 5' RACE. The reads were generated on an Illumina HiSeq 2000. Template switching added a universal primer binding site, and the final cDNA carried a unique molecular identifier that allowed TCR cDNA molecules to be counted accurately. Specific primers in the conserved constant-segment region were used to synthesize first-strand cDNA for TCR alpha and beta chains. Each cDNA library was double barcoded, with a SMART-Mk sample barcode plus Illumina barcodes, to control for contamination. Two successive PCR steps introduced TruSeq adapter sequences along with Illumina sample barcodes. Sequencing of the TCR alpha and beta cDNA libraries was done on the Illumina HiSeq platform using custom primers. The paper's data handling went like this. Raw reads were processed with MiGEC to extract unique molecular identifiers, and MiXCR was used to determine CDR3 positions. Recombination models were inferred per individual with the repgenHMM and IGoR tools using an EM algorithm. The tcR package in R was used for shared clonotype analysis, with sharing normalized by the product of cloneset sizes. Out-of-frame nonproductive sequences were analyzed to study raw recombination free of thymic and clonal selection effects. TCRdb's own reprocessing of the public reads used fastp at Q25 and MiXCR and kept productive beta chains. Merged by CDR3 protein, the rows form single entries marked with the most common genes and DNA. The V and J calls were determined by TCRdb, not by the authors. In all, the sample holds approximately 300,000 distinct CDR3 sequences, and roughly 9.8% of those were seen once. In total, the top ten clones hold around 7.1% of the sample.

The germline V gene supplies CDR1 MNHNS and CDR2 SASEGT. The CDR3 contains 16 residues, cysteine and phenylalanine counted. The entry retains the CDR3 DNA only, 48 bases that are in frame from base 1. Here V drops 6 bases and J drops 2 bases, and the junction holds 10 bases not matched to any gene. All donors were healthy Caucasians. The twin cohort comprised three pairs of female monozygotic twins, all aged roughly 18 to 30 years. Positive isolation kits from Invitrogen were used to isolate CD4+ and CD8+ T cell populations. A word on this clonotype: This clone's antigen is unknown. Within one base of it there is no much larger clone, and no base qualities were kept.

The data were also submitted as part of a second study, on yellow fever vaccine responses in identical twins. As noted in the second study: The authors reported that the T cell response to vaccination in identical twins appeared partly convergent and partly personalized. The study precisely tracked vaccine-responding T cell clones in identical twins.

The TCR comes from a woman under 30 in good health. Sequencing input: CD8+ T cells sorted from blood. Recombination connected TRBV6-1 to TRBJ2-1, and TRBD1 matches 7 of the central bases. The CDR3 protein: CASSPREGAPYNEQFF. The DNA is as follows: TGTGCCAGCAGCCCCCGCGAGGGGGCCCCCTACAATGAGCAGTTCTTC.